This is a list of T cell receptor beta chains from one sample in a study of cytomegalovirus exposure and HLA in healthy donors. Assay used: immunoSEQ multiplex PCR; TCRdb lists only in-frame clones, some missing. The sample includes around 120,000 clones, roughly three quarters of them seen just once. The sample taken for sequencing was PBMCs. The source of these receptors is a man aged 25 to 40 in good health and CMV-seropositive. CDR3s include the opening cysteine and the closing phenylalanine or tryptophan. Each record gives: D gene, J gene, clone size, V gene, CDR3 protein, CDR3 DNA. A D gene is named only where the DNA matches it firmly. Not all rows give a size; the values are once, few, many and, for expanded clones, a class.

.	TRBJ2-1	.	TRBV7-2	CASRPSSEGEQFF	TGTGCCAGCAGGCCTAGTAGCGAGGGAGAGCAGTTCTTC
.	TRBJ1-5	.	TRBV5-1	CASSFIPGNNQPQHF	TGCGCCAGCAGCTTCATCCCAGGGAACAATCAGCCCCAGCATTTT
TRBD1	TRBJ2-1	.	TRBV11-2	CASSRTGTGIYNEQFF	TGTGCCAGCAGCCGCACCGGGACAGGGATCTACAATGAGCAGTTCTTC
.	TRBJ1-3	.	TRBV19	CASTPVWQAGNTIYF	TGTGCCAGTACCCCGGTTTGGCAGGCTGGAAACACCATATATTTT
TRBD1	TRBJ2-7	few	TRBV4-2	CASSQEGQGVFYEQYF	TGTGCCAGCAGCCAAGAAGGGCAGGGGGTCTTCTACGAGCAGTACTTC
.	TRBJ2-7	.	TRBV7-2	CASSPQGSDYEQYF	TGTGCCAGCAGCCCGCAGGGGAGCGATTACGAGCAGTACTTC
TRBD2	TRBJ2-4	few	TRBV30	CAWELAGGAKNSQYF	TGTGCCTGGGAGCTAGCGGGAGGAGCCAAAAACAGTCAGTACTTC
.	TRBJ2-3	.	TRBV5-6	CASSLRKIAGRGADTQYF	TGTGCCAGCAGCTTGCGGAAAATCGCGGGGAGAGGCGCAGATACGCAGTATTTT
.	TRBJ2-1	.	TRBV11-2	CASSLLYEQFF	TGTGCCAGCAGCTTATTATATGAGCAGTTCTTC
.	TRBJ2-3	.	TRBV19	CASSIRQAIDTQYF	TGTGCCAGTAGTATTCGGCAGGCCATTGATACGCAGTATTTT
.	TRBJ1-1	.	TRBV30	CAWRRDMSTEAFF	TGTGCCTGGAGACGAGACATGAGCACTGAAGCTTTCTTT
.	TRBJ1-5	.	TRBV4-3	CASSQDLGGGSRDGNQPQHF	TGCGCCAGCAGCCAAGACCTTGGGGGGGGGTCCAGGGATGGCAATCAGCCCCAGCATTTT
TRBD1	TRBJ2-7	.	TRBV28	CASSGQELYEQYF	TGTGCCAGCAGCGGACAGGAACTCTACGAGCAGTACTTC
TRBD1	TRBJ1-2	.	TRBV27	CASSFSDRGSGYTF	TGTGCCAGCAGTTTCTCAGACAGGGGATCCGGCTACACCTTC
TRBD1	TRBJ1-2	.	TRBV7-2	CASSLRGTGIGYTF	TGTGCCAGCAGCCTAAGAGGGACAGGGATAGGCTACACCTTC
TRBD2	TRBJ2-3	.	TRBV18	CASSLYPGTSGKDTQYF	TGTGCCAGCTCACTCTATCCCGGGACTAGCGGGAAAGATACGCAGTATTTT
.	TRBJ2-6	.	TRBV4-2	CASSPTGGSGANVLTF	TGTGCCAGCAGCCCAACCGGGGGCTCTGGGGCCAACGTCCTGACTTTC
TRBD2	TRBJ2-3	.	TRBV10-3	CAISSNGGIADTQYF	TGTGCCATCAGTTCCAACGGGGGGATCGCAGATACGCAGTATTTT
TRBD2	TRBJ2-7	few	TRBV2	CASISDRLAGYEQYF	TGTGCCAGCATTTCTGATAGACTAGCGGGATACGAGCAGTACTTC
TRBD1	TRBJ2-1	.	TRBV4-3	CASSQERDRDGNEQFF	TGCGCCAGCAGCCAAGAAAGAGACAGGGACGGCAATGAGCAGTTCTTC
TRBD2	TRBJ2-2	.	TRBV4-3	CASSQDRRLAGNTGELFF	TGCGCCAGCAGCCAAGATCGACGGCTAGCGGGGAACACCGGGGAGCTGTTTTTT
.	TRBJ2-7	.	TRBV5-1	CASSLKETPDEQYF	TGCGCCAGCAGCTTGAAGGAGACCCCTGACGAGCAGTACTTC
.	TRBJ2-1	.	TRBV2	CASSEQGSGDEQFF	TGTGCCAGCAGTGAACAGGGGTCCGGCGATGAGCAGTTCTTC
TRBD1	TRBJ1-2	.	TRBV7-2	CASSLTRTGGLGYTF	TGTGCCAGCAGCTTAACTCGGACAGGGGGCCTTGGCTACACCTTC
.	TRBJ2-1	.	TRBV5-1	CASSLDGSSYNEQFF	TGCGCCAGCAGCTTGGACGGGAGCTCCTACAATGAGCAGTTCTTC
TRBD1	TRBJ1-1	.	TRBV9	CASSETGGTEAFF	TGTGCCAGCAGCGAAACAGGGGGCACTGAAGCTTTCTTT
TRBD1	TRBJ1-5	.	TRBV27	CASSTTGGVQPQHF	TGTGCCAGCAGTACGACAGGGGGCGTACAGCCCCAGCATTTT